The 30 T cell receptor beta chains presented below share a single source sample, sequenced in a study of chemoradiotherapy in HPV16-positive cancers. Assay used: immunoSEQ multiplex PCR; TCRdb lists only in-frame clones, some missing. The sample gives 3,600 or so clones, 60% to 85% of which show up once; roughly an eighth is in the top ten. Sampling took place from a patient who underwent chemoradiotherapy. Every receptor here comes from a human donor with HPV-associated anogenital cancer.

The V call is TRBV7-3, the J call TRBJ2-5, with 8 bases lining up with TRBD2. The CDR3 contains 15 residues. The germline CDR1 and CDR2 sequences are SGHTA and FQGTGA. Trimming at V came to 1 base and at J to 0 bases, leaving 1 base not matched to a gene. The CDR3 sequence is CASSLSGGHQETQYF. The CDR3 bases are TGTGCCAGCAGCTTAAGCGGGGGGCACCAAGAGACCCAGTACTTC.

The chain uses TRBV18 and TRBJ2-7; D tentatively fits TRBD1 or TRBD2 (5 bases each). This CDR3 spans 16 amino acids. Deletions cut 3 bases from V and 4 bases from J, with 19 bases between. Germline CDR1 reads KGHSH; CDR2 reads LQKENI. The CDR3 is CASSPRGPQGTYEQYF. The CDR3 DNA sequence: TGTGCCAGCTCACCCCGAGGGCCCCAGGGAACTTACGAGCAGTACTTC.

The chain couples TRBV11-3 to TRBJ2-2, with D perhaps matching TRBD1 or TRBD2 (6 bases each). There are 15 residues in the CDR3. CDR1 and CDR2 from the germline V gene are SGHNT and YENEEA. Trimming took off 2 bases at V and 6 bases at J, with 13 bases between the two ends. CDR3 amino acids: CASSLRGTSSGELFF. CDR3 bases: TGTGCCAGCAGCTTACGCGGGACATCATCCGGGGAGCTGTTTTTT.

This clone was seen just once. The chain recombines TRBV5-1 with TRBJ2-5; D is perhaps TRBD1 (6 bases). This CDR3 has 16 amino acids. Trimming took off 4 bases at V and 1 base at J, with 17 bases between the two ends. Germline CDR1 is SGHRS and CDR2 is YFSETQ. The CDR3 DNA reads TGCGCCAGCAGCCCCTCGGCAGGGGTAAGCCAAGAGACCCAGTACTTC. It codes for CASSPSAGVSQETQYF.

This clone was seen a few times. The chain has TRBV27 and TRBJ1-5, with D possibly matching TRBD1 (6 bases). The V and J ends lost 5 bases and 7 bases respectively, with 18 bases between them. This CDR3 has 15 amino acids. Germline V lookup: CDR1 MNHEY, CDR2 SMNVEV (reference sequence). CDR3 amino acids: CASSPIRGFEQPQHF. The CDR3 DNA is TGTGCCAGCAGTCCTATCAGGGGCTTCGAACAGCCCCAGCATTTT.

This chain joins TRBV7-6 and TRBJ2-7; D remains ambiguous. Germline loops: CDR1 SGHVS, CDR2 FNYEAQ. V lost 3 bases to trimming and J lost 6 bases, with 18 bases between them. This CDR3 has 15 amino acids. The CDR3 bases are TGTGCCAGCAGCTTTGGGATTGATCGTCGTATCGAGCAGTACTTC. Protein: CASSFGIDRRIEQYF. The complete variable domain, with remaining parts taken from reference TRBV7-6 and TRBJ2-7, reads GAGVSQSPRYKVTKRGQDVALRCDPISGHVSLYWYRQALGQGPEFLTYFNYEAQQDKSGLPNDRFSAERPEGSISTLTIQRTEQRDSAMYRCASSFGIDRRIEQYFGPGTRLTVT.

The rearrangement links TRBV27 to TRBJ2-7, with D possibly matching TRBD1 (5 bases). The V end lost 0 bases, the J end lost 6 bases, and 12 bases lay between the germline ends. Germline V lookup: CDR1 MNHEY, CDR2 SMNVEV (reference sequence). This CDR3 region has 14 residues. CDR3 bases: TGTGCCAGCAGTTTATCCCCAGGGCTGGCCGAGCAGTACTTC. Translated, it gives CASSLSPGLAEQYF.

The J gene is TRBJ1-1, the V gene TRBV25-1; D ambiguous. V lost 4 bases and J 0 bases, leaving 9 bases between the germline ends. The CDR3 is 14 residues long. Germline assignment: CDR1 MGHDK and CDR2 SYGVNS. The CDR3 loop is CASSGTWLNTEAFF. As DNA, the CDR3 is TGTGCCAGCAGTGGCACATGGTTGAACACTGAAGCTTTCTTT. Full variable domain (missing parts from reference TRBV25-1 and TRBJ1-1): EADIYQTPRYLVIGTGKKITLECSQTMGHDKMYWYQQDPGMELHLIHYSYGVNSTEKGDLSSESTVSRIRTEHFPLTLESARPSHTSQYLCASSGTWLNTEAFFGQGTRLTVV.

This clone appeared a single time. The chain links TRBV5-1 to TRBJ2-2; D gene uncertain. This CDR3 contains 13 residues. With 6 bases removed from V and 2 bases from J, the gap between germline ends came to 8 bases. From germline, CDR1 is SGHRS and CDR2 YFSETQ. DNA for the CDR3: TGCGCCAGCACCCCACAAAACACCGGGGAGCTGTTTTTT. Protein sequence: CASTPQNTGELFF.

This clone was found a few times. This chain connects TRBV27 to TRBJ2-5; D gene uncertain. The CDR3 is 14 amino acids. CDR1 is MNHEY, CDR2 SMNVEV, per germline (reference sequence). The germline V and J ends were trimmed by 2 bases and 4 bases, with 11 bases remaining between them. In nucleotides, the CDR3 is TGTGCCAGCAGTTTACTCTTATCTGGAGAGACCCAGTACTTC. This codes for CASSLLLSGETQYF.

The chain carries TRBV7-9 and TRBJ2-1; 7 nucleotides match TRBD2. V was pared by 6 bases and J by 5 bases, with 13 bases of the junction left unmatched. The germline V gene encodes CDR1 SEHNR and CDR2 FQNEAQ (reference sequence). The CDR3 runs to 16 residues. This CDR3 is CASSFPQAGEHNEQFF. In nucleotides, the CDR3 is TGTGCCAGCAGTTTCCCCCAGGCGGGGGAACACAATGAGCAGTTCTTC.

This clone was picked up a small number of times. This chain links TRBV5-1 with TRBJ2-7; D unclear. V was clipped by 3 bases and J by 4 bases, with 5 bases between them. There are 11 residues in the CDR3. The germline gives CDR1 SGHRS, CDR2 YFSETQ. The CDR3 sequence: CASSSNYEQYF. The CDR3 bases are TGCGCCAGCAGCTCCAATTACGAGCAGTACTTC.

This clone appeared once. The CDR3 nucleotides are TGTGCCAGCAGCGAAAATCTGGCCCCTGGTGGCTACACCTTC. Protein sequence: CASSENLAPGGYTF. This chain joins TRBV28 and TRBJ1-2, with D unresolved. V lost 6 bases, J lost 7 bases, and 18 bases lay in between. The CDR3 runs 14 residues. Germline V gives CDR1 MDHEN, CDR2 SYDVKM.

This clone was observed a handful of times. CDR3 in DNA: TGTGCCAGCAGTCTGGGGGCGGGAGGGGGCGACGAGCAGTACTTC. This encodes CASSLGAGGGDEQYF. The rearrangement uses TRBV28 and TRBJ2-7, with 9 positions matching TRBD2. CDR1 MDHEN and CDR2 SYDVKM come from the germline V gene. The V and J ends lost 5 bases and 5 bases, in that order; junction bases with no gene match: 10. There are 15 residues in the CDR3.

The chain employs TRBV7-3 and TRBJ2-1; a weak D match, TRBD2 (6 bases). V was trimmed by 5 bases and J by 7 bases, leaving 24 bases between them. In germline, CDR1 is SGHTA, CDR2 FQGTGA. CDR3 size: 17 residues. The CDR3 loop reads CASSPTTLAFTENEQFF. In nucleotides, the CDR3 is TGTGCCAGCAGCCCGACCACCCTAGCGTTCACGGAAAATGAGCAGTTCTTC. The variable domain in full, completed from reference TRBV7-3 and TRBJ2-1, reads GAGVSQTPSNKVTEKGKYVELRCDPISGHTALYWYRQSLGQGPEFLIYFQGTGAADDSGLPNDRFFAVRPEGSVSTLKIQRTERGDSAVYLCASSPTTLAFTENEQFFGPGTRLTVL.

This chain links TRBV11-2 with TRBJ2-3; no clear D. Germline V lookup: CDR1 SGHAT, CDR2 FQNNGV. CDR3 length equals 12 residues. V lost 5 bases to trimming and J lost 2 bases, with 5 bases between them. The CDR3 sequence is CASSINTDTQYF. Here the CDR3 DNA reads TGTGCCAGCAGCATAAACACAGATACGCAGTATTTT. Supplemented by reference TRBV11-2 and TRBJ2-3, the full variable domain reads EAGVAQSPRYKIIEKRQSVAFWCNPISGHATLYWYQQILGQGPKLLIQFQNNGVVDDSQLPKDRFSAERLKGVDSTLKIQPAKLEDSAVYLCASSINTDTQYFGPGTRLTVL.

This chain uses TRBV28 with TRBJ2-1; 14 nucleotides align to TRBD2. V shed 3 bases, J shed 8 bases, and the junction held 9 bases outside the gene matches. In germline, CDR1 is MDHEN, CDR2 SYDVKM. CDR3 size: 17 residues. DNA for the CDR3: TGTGCCAGCAGTTTCCGATCGGGACTAGCGGGAGCGGATGAGCAGTTCTTC. Translated: CASSFRSGLAGADEQFF.

The chain has TRBV2 and TRBJ2-2; D unclear. The germline V gene has CDR1 SNHLY and CDR2 FYNNEI. Trimming removed 3 bases at V and 0 bases at J, with 8 bases between. The CDR3 contains 15 residues. CDR3 bases: TGTGCCAGCAGTGATGAGCAATCGAACACCGGGGAGCTGTTTTTT. This encodes CASSDEQSNTGELFF.

The V and J genes are TRBV7-9 and TRBJ2-5; D tentatively fits TRBD1 or TRBD2 (6 bases each). CDR1 is SEHNR and CDR2 is FQNEAQ in the germline V gene (reference sequence). Trimming took off 2 bases at V and 2 bases at J, with 21 bases between the two ends. The CDR3 spans 18 residues. CDR3 bases: TGTGCCAGCAGCTTATCGGGGGCGCTATCTAGCGAACAAGAGACCCAGTACTTC. Amino acids: CASSLSGALSSEQETQYF.

The chain combines TRBV6-1 with TRBJ2-1; D may correspond to TRBD1 or TRBD2 (5 bases each). Per the germline V gene, CDR1 is MNHNS and CDR2 is SASEGT. The CDR3 spans 12 residues. Deletions cut 6 bases from V and 6 bases from J, with 9 bases between. This CDR3 reads CASRWDRNEQFF. The CDR3 DNA reads as TGTGCCAGCAGGTGGGACCGCAATGAGCAGTTCTTC.

The chain is built from TRBV11-2 and TRBJ1-2; perhaps TRBD1 as D (5 bases). The CDR3 covers 11 residues. The V gene's germline CDR1 is SGHAT and CDR2 FQNNGV. V was cut by 9 bases and J by 4 bases, with 9 bases left in between. The DNA of the CDR3 is TGTGCCAGGGGGGGGACCTATGGCTACACCTTC. Its translation is CARGGTYGYTF.

This clone was picked up a small number of times. The rearrangement joins TRBV28 to TRBJ1-2, with D uncertain. The CDR3 has 14 amino acids. Germline loops: CDR1 MDHEN, CDR2 SYDVKM. V shed 7 bases and J shed 0 bases, with 12 bases lying between them. CDR3 residues: CASTFPGANYGYTF. CDR3 DNA sequence: TGTGCCAGCACCTTCCCGGGAGCTAACTATGGCTACACCTTC.

In its sample, this clone was seen a few times. The gene calls are TRBV4-1 and TRBJ2-3, with 9 bases lining up with TRBD1. Trimming cost V 6 bases and J 4 bases; bases outside gene matches: 5. Germline-derived CDR1 and CDR2 are MGHRA and YSYEKL. CDR3 length: 14 residues. The DNA for the CDR3 is TGCGCCAGCAGACAGACAGGGGGGCCAGATACGCAGTATTTT. This sequence encodes CASRQTGGPDTQYF.

This clone has more than one count but fewer than ten. The same CDR3 also results from other DNA sequences found in this sample. V and J are TRBV2 and TRBJ1-6; 9 nucleotides agree with TRBD1. Per germline, CDR1 SNHLY and CDR2 FYNNEI. Trimming cost V 7 bases and J 7 bases; bases outside gene matches: 8. This CDR3 is built from 15 residues. The CDR3 region is CASTSRDRANSPLHF. Written as DNA, the CDR3 is TGTGCCAGCACCTCCCGGGACAGGGCGAATTCACCCCTCCACTTT.

The rearrangement links TRBV10-1 to TRBJ2-3; TRBD1 aligns across 9 bases. J gave up 4 bases and V 2 bases, and 7 bases lay outside the gene matches. Germline V gene sequence: CDR1 WNHNN, CDR2 SYGVQD (reference sequence). The CDR3 is made up of 16 amino acids. This CDR3 reads CASSEPGTGQADTQYF. In DNA, the CDR3 is TGCGCCAGCAGTGAGCCGGGGACAGGGCAGGCAGATACGCAGTATTTT.

The rearrangement links TRBV28 to TRBJ1-6; D gene unclear. In germline, CDR1 is MDHEN, CDR2 SYDVKM. The V end was cut by 5 bases, the J end by 6 bases, with 14 bases between. This CDR3 contains 15 residues. The CDR3 spells CASSRPHRVNSPLHF. The CDR3 DNA follows: TGTGCCAGCAGTCGCCCCCATCGAGTTAATTCACCCCTCCACTTT. The variable domain in full, completed from reference TRBV28 and TRBJ1-6, reads DVKVTQSSRYLVKRTGEKVFLECVQDMDHENMFWYRQDPGLGLRLIYFSYDVKMKEKGDIPEGYSVSREKKERFSLILESASTNQTSMYLCASSRPHRVNSPLHFGNGTRLTVT.

This chain joins TRBV19 and TRBJ1-1; 12 bases map to TRBD1. V gave up 6 bases and J gave up 0 bases; unmatched junction bases: 5. Germline-derived CDR1 and CDR2 are LNHDA and SQIVND (reference sequence). The CDR3 sequence is 16 residues long. This CDR3 reads CASRRGQGALNTEAFF. The CDR3 nucleotides are TGTGCCAGTAGACGGGGACAGGGGGCGTTGAACACTGAAGCTTTCTTT.

The chain carries TRBV18 and TRBJ1-1; D not certain. The V end was cut by 4 bases, the J end by 4 bases, with 13 bases between. The CDR3 totals 14 residues. Germline CDR1 reads KGHSH; CDR2 reads LQKENI. CDR3 nucleotide sequence: TGTGCCAGCTCACTTGTCGGGGTGACCACTGAAGCTTTCTTT. This encodes CASSLVGVTTEAFF.

This rearrangement joins TRBV25-1 to TRBJ2-5, with D hard to call. V lost 2 bases to trimming and J lost 5 bases, with 0 bases between them. This CDR3 has 10 residues. The germline V gene encodes CDR1 MGHDK and CDR2 SYGVNS. CDR3 sequence reads: CASSEETQYF. The CDR3 DNA reads as TGTGCCAGCAGTGAAGAGACCCAGTACTTC.

The gene calls are TRBV6-5 and TRBJ1-2; no clear D gene. Trimming removed 5 bases from V and 4 bases from J, with 14 bases in between. Germline loops: CDR1 MNHEY, CDR2 SVGAGI. The CDR3 loop spans 14 amino acids. The CDR3 sequence: CASSPSSRGYGYTF. The CDR3 coding sequence is TGTGCCAGCAGTCCCTCTAGTCGCGGCTATGGCTACACCTTC.